These 7 T cell receptor beta chains share one sample of origin, sequenced in a study of glioma-infiltrating T cells after dendritic cell vaccination. The data were produced by immunoSEQ multiplex PCR, yet TCRdb's version contains in-frame clones alone and is incomplete. The sample holds roughly 80,000 clones, roughly 84% seen once. Time point here: after dendritic cell vaccination, including at tumor progression/relapse. This specimen was blood, taken after dendritic cell vaccination. Source of these receptors: a human donor with glioblastoma.

The gene calls are TRBV4-2 and TRBJ1-3; the D is unclear. V lost 3 bases, J lost 0 bases, and 12 bases lay in between. CDR3 length equals 16 residues. The germline V gene has CDR1 LGHNA and CDR2 YNFKEQ. CDR3 DNA: TGTGCCAGCAGCCAGGCAACAGAAGCCTCTGGAAACACCATATATTTT. As protein: CASSQATEASGNTIYF.

The chain is built from TRBV5-1 and TRBJ2-7; 8 bases are shared with TRBD2. CDR3 length: 13 residues. The ends lost 2 bases at V and 6 bases at J; junction bases unmatched: 4. Germline V gene sequence: CDR1 SGHRS, CDR2 YFSETQ. CDR3 bases: TGCGCCAGCAGCTTCGGACTAGCCAGCGAGCAGTACTTC. This gives the protein CASSFGLASEQYF.

About this clone: The same CDR3 also results from other DNA sequences found in this sample. The V and J genes are TRBV29-1 and TRBJ1-2, with D unresolved. The CDR3 is made up of 19 amino acids. V shed 1 base and J shed 2 bases, with 26 bases lying between them. Looked up from germline, CDR1 is SQVTM and CDR2 is ANQGSEA. CDR3: CSVEVGPGSLNPPNYGYTF. CDR3 sequence (DNA): TGCAGCGTTGAAGTCGGCCCGGGGAGTCTCAACCCTCCGAACTATGGCTACACCTTC.

This clone occurred a few times. The rearrangement links TRBV19 to TRBJ1-2, with TRBD1 identical over 8 bases. V shed 7 bases and J 4 bases; nucleotides not matched to a gene: 5. CDR1 is LNHDA, CDR2 SQIVND, per germline (reference sequence). The CDR3 is 13 residues long. For the CDR3, the DNA is TGTGCCAGTACCACTACAGGGGGCTATGGCTACACCTTC. Its translation: CASTTTGGYGYTF.

The chain uses TRBV7-3 and TRBJ2-2; D is ambiguous. Germline CDR1 SGHTA, CDR2 FQGTGA. Trimming left V 0 bases short and J 5 bases short, with 4 bases between. The CDR3 is 13 residues long. The CDR3 sequence is CASSLTSTGELFF. Written as DNA, the CDR3 is TGTGCCAGCAGCTTAACCTCGACCGGGGAGCTGTTTTTT.

The genes are TRBV11-2 and TRBJ1-4; TRBD1 might be the D (6 bases). Per germline, CDR1 SGHAT and CDR2 FQNNGV. The CDR3 contains 14 residues. The V and J ends lost 5 bases and 4 bases respectively, with 11 bases between them. The CDR3 here is CASSQRQDNEKLFF. The DNA of the CDR3 is TGTGCCAGCAGCCAAAGACAGGATAATGAAAAACTGTTTTTT.

This clone is labeled medium-sized. This chain joins TRBV6-1 and TRBJ1-2, with 7 bases matching TRBD1. This CDR3 contains 14 residues. CDR1 and CDR2 from the germline V gene are MNHNS and SASEGT. J lost 4 bases, V lost 0 bases, and 2 bases had no gene match. Written as DNA, the CDR3 is TGTGCCAGCAGTGAAGCGGGGACAGTCTATGGCTACACCTTC. Residues: CASSEAGTVYGYTF.